This entry lists 16 T cell receptor beta chains sequenced from one sample in a study of read filtering for tumor transcriptome and immune sequencing. From around 0.4 ug of RNA, a library with molecular barcoded alpha/delta and beta/gamma adaptors was made. TCRdb re-analysed the reads in MiXCR, keeping a single row per CDR3 protein. The sample shows about 86,000 distinct CDR3 sequences, 9% to 15% of them seen only once. Material: a population of CD138-negative cells sorted from bone marrow. These receptors originate from a donor over 35 with multiple myeloma.

V is TRBV3-1 and J is TRBJ2-7; D gene unclear. Germline V lookup: CDR1 LGHDT, CDR2 YNNKEL (reference sequence). The CDR3 runs to 14 residues. The V end was cut by 5 bases, the J end by 6 bases, with 17 bases between. The CDR3 bases are TGTGCCAGCAGCTCCCTAGGCCTGGCCCCCGAGCAGTACTTC. Translated: CASSSLGLAPEQYF.

This clonotype was detected many times. The chain links TRBV5-5 to TRBJ2-3; 9 bases fit TRBD2. CDR1 and CDR2 from the germline V gene are SGHKS and YYEKEE (reference sequence). This CDR3 comprises 18 residues. The V and J ends lost 2 bases and 2 bases, in that order; junction bases with no gene match: 12. CDR3 sequence (DNA): TGTGCCAGCAGCTTAACCCCGGGTCTAGCGGGATACACAGATACGCAGTATTTT. Translated, it gives CASSLTPGLAGYTDTQYF.

This clonotype was seen many times. The rearrangement joins TRBV28 to TRBJ2-4, with 8 bases aligning to TRBD2. V dropped 6 bases and J dropped 0; count of bases not matched to a gene: 16. The CDR3 consists of 19 residues. Per germline, CDR1 MDHEN and CDR2 SYDVKM. CDR3 in DNA: TGTGCCAGCAGCCCGATAGCGGGGCGGACCATTCTAGCCAAAAACATTCAGTACTTC. It codes for CASSPIAGRTILAKNIQYF. The whole variable domain, remainder taken from reference TRBV28 and TRBJ2-4, is DVKVTQSSRYLVKRTGEKVFLECVQDMDHENMFWYRQDPGLGLRLIYFSYDVKMKEKGDIPEGYSVSREKKERFSLILESASTNQTSMYLCASSPIAGRTILAKNIQYFGAGTRLSVL.

This clonotype showed up many times. The chain uses TRBV5-1 and TRBJ2-3, with 9 bases matching TRBD2. Germline CDR1 reads SGHRS; CDR2 reads YFSETQ. J lost 5 bases, V lost 2 bases, and 0 bases had no gene match. There are 13 residues in the CDR3. The CDR3 nucleotides are TGCGCCAGCAGCTTTAGCGGGGGAGATACGCAGTATTTT. This translates into CASSFSGGDTQYF.

This clonotype came up many times. This sequence may be a read error, since a much larger clone differs from it by one base. V gene TRBV29-1 combines with J gene TRBJ2-1, with D unclear. The CDR3 spans 14 residues. The germline gives CDR1 SQVTM, CDR2 ANQGSEA. The CDR3 region has the DNA TGCAGCGTTGTCGGTTCCTCCTCCTACAGTGAGCAGTTCTTC. This codes for CSVVGSSSYSEQFF.

This clonotype was detected many times. The chain combines TRBV9 with TRBJ2-1; 11 bases align to TRBD2. This CDR3 has 15 residues. Trimming at V came to 4 bases and at J to 7 bases, leaving 7 bases not matched to a gene. The germline V gene has CDR1 SGDLS and CDR2 YYNGEE. Here the CDR3 DNA reads TGTGCCAGCAGCTCCCGACTAGCGGGAAGGAATGAGCAGTTCTTC. This codes for CASSSRLAGRNEQFF.

This clonotype was observed a single time. V gene TRBV20-1 combines with J gene TRBJ2-1; no clear D gene. Trimming cost V 1 base and J 0 bases, with 7 bases left between them. From germline, CDR1 is DFQATT and CDR2 SNEGSKA (reference sequence). This CDR3 comprises 14 residues. The CDR3 DNA sequence: TGCAGTGCTAGAGGTAGCCCCTCCTACAATGAGCAGTTCTTC. As protein: CSARGSPSYNEQFF.

This clonotype was seen at least ten times. The chain joins TRBV6-5 to TRBJ2-1; TRBD1 agrees at 10 bases. The V and J ends lost 6 bases and 12 bases, in that order; junction bases with no gene match: 11. Germline CDR1 reads MNHEY; CDR2 reads SVGAGI. This CDR3 has 14 residues. For the CDR3, the DNA is TGTGCCAGCAGACCCGGACAGGGGGTGCTTGGGCAGTTCTTC. It translates to CASRPGQGVLGQFF.

There are many counts of this clonotype. The chain is built from TRBV2 and TRBJ1-2, with 8 bases that match TRBD1. Germline V gene lookup returns CDR1 SNHLY and CDR2 FYNNEI. CDR3 length equals 12 residues. With 6 bases clipped from V and 8 bases from J, the junction kept 5 bases outside the gene matches. The CDR3 region is CASRNRGDGYTF. For the CDR3, the DNA is TGTGCCAGCAGGAACAGGGGGGACGGCTACACCTTC.

The chain employs TRBV18 and TRBJ2-7; D is perhaps TRBD2 (5 bases). There are 15 residues in the CDR3. The V end lost 3 bases, the J end lost 4 bases, and 16 bases lay between the germline ends. Looked up from germline, CDR1 is KGHSH and CDR2 is LQKENI. The DNA for the CDR3 is TGTGCCAGCTCACCGGGAGCCGGGATACAGTACGAGCAGTACTTC. It encodes CASSPGAGIQYEQYF.

This clonotype was counted many times. The junction differs from germline at one of its ends, possibly a read error. The rearrangement joins TRBV7-9 to TRBJ1-1; no reliable D call. Germline V gives CDR1 SEHNR, CDR2 FQNEAQ (reference sequence). This CDR3 region has 11 residues. The CDR3 protein is CASSSGPEAFF. CDR3 DNA sequence: TGTGCCAGTAGCTCAGGCCCGGAAGCTTTCTTT.

As for this clonotype: A much more abundant neighbour one base away suggests this may be a read error. This CDR3 is CASSYPGSENQYF. CDR3 sequence (DNA): TGTGCCAGCAGTTACCCAGGATCAGAGAACCAGTACTTC. The genes are TRBV6-5 and TRBJ2-5, with D unresolved. The germline CDR1 and CDR2 sequences are MNHEY and SVGAGI. The CDR3 runs 13 residues.

The sample holds many counts of this clonotype. J is TRBJ1-4 and V is TRBV5-1; 7 bases map to TRBD1. Germline CDR1 SGHRS, CDR2 YFSETQ. The length of the CDR3 is 14 residues. V trimming: 3 bases; J trimming: 7 bases; junction bases outside the gene matches: 6. The CDR3 DNA follows: TGCGCCAGCAGCTCGACAGGGTCTGGTGAAAAACTGTTTTTT. Residues: CASSSTGSGEKLFF.

This clonotype has a count of ten or more. This chain joins TRBV5-6 and TRBJ2-1; 14 bases are a match to TRBD2. This CDR3 is 17 amino acids long. Trimming cost V 0 bases and J 9 bases; bases outside gene matches: 8. Germline CDR1 is SGHDT and CDR2 is YYEEEE. Here the CDR3 reads CASSLGRLAGGGIEQFF. In nucleotides, the CDR3 is TGTGCCAGCAGCTTGGGAAGACTAGCGGGAGGGGGGATTGAGCAGTTCTTC.

This clonotype has ten or more counts. V gene TRBV28 combines with J gene TRBJ1-5; 9 bases fit TRBD1. Per the germline V gene, CDR1 is MDHEN and CDR2 is SYDVKM. The CDR3 has 16 amino acids. Losses at the gene ends were 4 bases for V and 0 bases for J; bases not matched to a gene: 4. CDR3 nucleotides: TGTGCCAGCAGTTCTACAGGGGGCTATAGCAATCAGCCCCAGCATTTT. It specifies CASSSTGGYSNQPQHF.

This clonotype was counted many times. One end of the junction does not line up with germline, which may come from a read error. The rearrangement joins TRBV6-4 to TRBJ2-1; D not certain. The CDR3 consists of 13 residues. Germline lookup yields CDR1 MRHNA and CDR2 SNTAGT. The CDR3 sequence: CASSEGETAPQWF. In nucleotides, the CDR3 is TGTGCCAGCAGTGAAGGCGAGACGGCACCGCAGTGGTTC.